Measured by frequency, the clone carrying this TCR beta chain is medium-sized. The target antigen is unknown. The CDR3 has 16 residues. CDR1 is LNHDA, CDR2 SQIVND, per germline (reference sequence). The data were obtained in a study of human CD8 memory T cell subsets. Scientists made TCR beta libraries using UMI-labeled 5' RACE. TCRdb reprocessed the 5' RACE reads and keeps a single row for each CDR3 protein, giving no DNA. The listing contains thousands of distinct CDR3 sequences. Study-wide results and limits: Diversity was similarly high in stem-like memory and precursor exhausted T cells, which was not the case for effector memory cells. Sequencing was limited to the T cell receptor beta chain.

The sequenced sample consisted of CD8+ T cells from PBMCs. V is TRBV19 and J is TRBJ2-1; no DNA is available, so the TRBD1 call from TCRdb remains unchecked. The receptor was isolated from a human donor in good health. The CDR3 spells CASSISQGAAYNEQFF.